This T cell receptor (beta chain) was observed in a study of shared clonotypes between healthy human individuals. Terminally differentiated effector memory CD45RA+ cells were excluded by CCR7 positive selection of CD45RO-negative cells. The CDR3 has 14 residues. The V and J ends lost 3 bases and 4 bases respectively, with 12 bases between them. The germline V gene has CDR1 KGHSH and CDR2 LQKENI. The table came from immunoSEQ multiplex PCR; TCRdb's copy has only in-frame clones and leaves some out. The sample has around 2.1 million clones, about 92% seen once. The chain combines TRBV18 with TRBJ1-1, with D unclear. The clonotype comes from a man aged 18 to 29 in good health. Some clones in this sample may be carry-over from other donors' samples. The sample taken for sequencing was naive CD8+ T cells from PBMCs. CDR3 residues: CASSPEWSGTEAFF. In DNA form, the CDR3 reads TGTGCCAGCTCACCTGAGTGGAGTGGCACTGAAGCTTTCTTT.